This is a list of T cell receptor beta chains from one sample in a study of blood T cell repertoires in COVID-19. The repertoire was sequenced with immunoSEQ multiplex PCR; TCRdb's copy has only in-frame clones and lacks some. The profile shows more than 95,000 clones, around 88% of them singletons. The sequenced material came from peripheral blood. The receptors were gathered from a human donor in a cohort sampled during active COVID-19. The CDR3 runs from the conserved cysteine through the conserved F or W. A D gene is named only where the DNA matches it firmly. The listing skips clone size in some rows; elsewhere it reads once, few, many or a size class.

cdr3_nt cdr3_aa j_call v_call d_call cdr3_length clone_size
TGCAGTGCTAGTGCCGGGACTAGCTCAGATACGCAGTATTTT CSASAGTSSDTQYF TRBJ2-3 TRBV20-1 TRBD2 14 NA
TGTGCCAGCAGTGTCGGCTGGACAGGGCATCCTAACGAGCAGTACTTC CASSVGWTGHPNEQYF TRBJ2-7 TRBV6-2/TRBV6-3 TRBD1 16 once
TGTGCCAGCTCACAACAACAGGGGGCAGGAGAGACCCAGTACTTC CASSQQQGAGETQYF TRBJ2-5 TRBV18 TRBD1 15 NA
TGTGCCAGCAGTTTTGCCCGGGGGGGCTCGCTGGGGTGGGATGAGCAGTTCTTC CASSFARGGSLGWDEQFF TRBJ2-1 TRBV28 TRBD2 18 NA
TGTGCCAGCAGCTTAAGGGACAGGGTCACCTACAATGAGCAGTTCTTC CASSLRDRVTYNEQFF TRBJ2-1 TRBV7-6 TRBD1 16 once
TGTGCCAGCTCACCACTGGCGGAATACACTGAAGCTTTCTTT CASSPLAEYTEAFF TRBJ1-1 TRBV18 NA 14 NA
TGTGCCAGCTCACCCTTAACAGGGCGGAACGAGCAGTACTTC CASSPLTGRNEQYF TRBJ2-7 TRBV18 NA 14 NA
TGTGCCAGCAGCTTCACAGGGGACTCACCCCTCCACTTT CASSFTGDSPLHF TRBJ1-6 TRBV7-9 TRBD1 13 NA
TGTGCCAGCTCACCAACAAATAGCAATCAGCCCCAGCATTTT CASSPTNSNQPQHF TRBJ1-5 TRBV18 NA 14 NA
TGTGCCAGCAAGGCAGGGGGCTCCTACGAGCAGTACTTC CASKAGGSYEQYF TRBJ2-7 TRBV2 TRBD1 13 NA
TGTGCCAGCTCCACCGGTCCTAACCCTGGAAACACCATATATTTT CASSTGPNPGNTIYF TRBJ1-3 TRBV2 NA 15 NA